A selection of T cell receptor beta chains follows, all from one sample in a study of PD-1 blockade in classical Hodgkin lymphoma. Clones were sequenced by immunoSEQ multiplex PCR, and TCRdb holds only the in-frame ones, with some missing. The data show approximately 110,000 clones, approximately 89% seen once. The source was peripheral blood mononuclear cells (PBMCs), collected before the fourth cycle of nivolumab. The receptors shown here come from a human donor with classical Hodgkin lymphoma. Each CDR3 is given with its conserved first and last residue. A D gene is named only where the DNA matches it firmly. A clone size is listed for some rows: how often the clone was seen (once, few, many), or a class if it is expanded.

length: 15
V: TRBV23-1
size: .
J: TRBJ1-5
D: .
DNA: TGCGCCAGCACCCAAAGTGGACAGTTCAATCAGCCCCAGCATTTT
CDR3: CASTQSGQFNQPQHF

length: 13
V: TRBV6-6
size: .
J: TRBJ1-1
D: .
DNA: TGTGCCAGCAGTCCCCGTGCGTACACTGAAGCTTTCTTT
CDR3: CASSPRAYTEAFF

length: 11
V: TRBV20-1
size: .
J: TRBJ1-1
D: .
DNA: TGCAGTGCAACCAAAAGGACTGAAGCTTTCTTT
CDR3: CSATKRTEAFF

length: 15
V: TRBV4-1
size: few
J: TRBJ2-7
D: TRBD1
DNA: TGCGCCAGCAGCCAAGAAGGGGGCAGAAACTACGAGCAGTACTTC
CDR3: CASSQEGGRNYEQYF

length: 13
V: TRBV6-1
size: .
J: TRBJ2-1
D: .
DNA: TGTGCCACTGAACCCTGGCAGACCAATGAGCAGTTCTTC
CDR3: CATEPWQTNEQFF

length: 14
V: TRBV27
size: .
J: TRBJ1-2
D: TRBD1
DNA: TGTGCCAGCAGTTATAACAGGGGTAACTATGGCTACACCTTC
CDR3: CASSYNRGNYGYTF

length: 13
V: TRBV27
size: .
J: TRBJ2-2
D: .
DNA: TGTGCCAGCAGACAGGACGCAATCGGGGAGCTGTTTTTT
CDR3: CASRQDAIGELFF

length: 16
V: TRBV10-1
size: .
J: TRBJ1-4
D: .
DNA: TGCGCCAGCAGTGAGGCACCGGCCGGGCGAGAGGAAAAACTGTTTTTT
CDR3: CASSEAPAGREEKLFF

length: 16
V: TRBV28
size: .
J: TRBJ1-5
D: .
DNA: TGTGCCAGCAGACCGAGGACGGTCAATAGCAATCAGCCCCAGCATTTT
CDR3: CASRPRTVNSNQPQHF

length: 16
V: TRBV25-1
size: .
J: TRBJ1-4
D: TRBD1
DNA: TGTGCCAGCAGTGAACCCTCCGGGACAGGGGACGAAAAACTGTTTTTT
CDR3: CASSEPSGTGDEKLFF

length: 16
V: TRBV11-2
size: .
J: TRBJ2-7
D: TRBD2
DNA: TGTGCCAGCAGCTCCCCCTGGACTAGCGGCGACTACGAGCAGTACTTC
CDR3: CASSSPWTSGDYEQYF

length: 17
V: TRBV30
size: .
J: TRBJ2-3
D: TRBD2
DNA: TGTGCCTGGAGTGTACACGGACTAGCGGGGCCCACAGATACGCAGTATTTT
CDR3: CAWSVHGLAGPTDTQYF

length: 13
V: TRBV6-5
size: .
J: TRBJ2-7
D: .
DNA: TGTGCCAGCAGTTACGGCACGACCTACGAGCAGTACTTC
CDR3: CASSYGTTYEQYF

length: 12
V: TRBV29-1
size: .
J: TRBJ2-7
D: .
DNA: TGCAGCTATAGAGCAAACTCCTACGAGCAGTACTTC
CDR3: CSYRANSYEQYF

length: 15
V: TRBV19
size: .
J: TRBJ1-1
D: .
DNA: TGTGCCAGTAGTCCCTCCGGAGGGCGTAACACTGAAGCTTTCTTT
CDR3: CASSPSGGRNTEAFF

length: 14
V: TRBV18
size: once
J: TRBJ2-7
D: TRBD1
DNA: TGTGCCAGCTCACTTGACCGACAGGGCAACGAGCAGTACTTC
CDR3: CASSLDRQGNEQYF

length: 15
V: TRBV28
size: .
J: TRBJ2-2
D: TRBD1
DNA: TGTGCCAGCAGGGGGGACAGGTCGAACACCGGGGAGCTGTTTTTT
CDR3: CASRGDRSNTGELFF

length: 17
V: TRBV27
size: .
J: TRBJ2-2
D: TRBD1
DNA: TGTGCCAGCAGCCCCGGCCCTGGACAGGGAGGAACCGGGGAGCTGTTTTTT
CDR3: CASSPGPGQGGTGELFF

length: 18
V: TRBV7-2
size: .
J: TRBJ2-3
D: TRBD2
DNA: TGTGCCAGCAGCTTAGTTGGGACTAGCGGGACTAGCACAGATACGCAGTATTTT
CDR3: CASSLVGTSGTSTDTQYF

length: 12
V: TRBV15
size: .
J: TRBJ2-7
D: .
DNA: TGTGCCACCAGCAGAGACAGCTACGAGCAGTACTTC
CDR3: CATSRDSYEQYF

length: 15
V: TRBV27
size: once
J: TRBJ2-7
D: TRBD2
DNA: TGTGCCAGCAGTTTAACTGCGGGAGGACAATACGAGCAGTACTTC
CDR3: CASSLTAGGQYEQYF

length: 12
V: TRBV5-4
size: .
J: TRBJ2-3
D: TRBD2
DNA: TGTGCCAGCAGCAGCGGGGGAGATACGCAGTATTTT
CDR3: CASSSGGDTQYF

length: 13
V: TRBV29-1
size: .
J: TRBJ2-7
D: TRBD2
DNA: TGCAGCGTTGCTAGCGGGAGAAATTACGAGCAGTACTTC
CDR3: CSVASGRNYEQYF

length: 12
V: TRBV6-5
size: .
J: TRBJ2-5
D: .
DNA: TGTGCCAGCAGCCAAACCCAAGAGACCCAGTACTTC
CDR3: CASSQTQETQYF

length: 13
V: TRBV7-9
size: .
J: TRBJ2-7
D: .
DNA: TGTGCCAGCAGCTTGGGACATTACTACGAGCAGTACTTC
CDR3: CASSLGHYYEQYF

length: 16
V: TRBV6-6
size: .
J: TRBJ2-5
D: TRBD2
DNA: TGTGCCAGCAGTTACGGTCCAGCGGGAGATAAAGAGACCCAGTACTTC
CDR3: CASSYGPAGDKETQYF

length: 16
V: TRBV5-1
size: .
J: TRBJ2-3
D: TRBD2
DNA: TGCGCCAGCAGCTTGGTAGCGGGAGGAGGCACAGATACGCAGTATTTT
CDR3: CASSLVAGGGTDTQYF

length: 13
V: TRBV15
size: .
J: TRBJ1-2
D: .
DNA: TGTGCCACCAGCAGACCCGGGAACTATGGCTACACCTTC
CDR3: CATSRPGNYGYTF

length: 13
V: TRBV5-8
size: .
J: TRBJ1-2
D: TRBD1
DNA: TGTGCCAGCAGCCCGGACAGGTACTATGGCTACACCTTC
CDR3: CASSPDRYYGYTF